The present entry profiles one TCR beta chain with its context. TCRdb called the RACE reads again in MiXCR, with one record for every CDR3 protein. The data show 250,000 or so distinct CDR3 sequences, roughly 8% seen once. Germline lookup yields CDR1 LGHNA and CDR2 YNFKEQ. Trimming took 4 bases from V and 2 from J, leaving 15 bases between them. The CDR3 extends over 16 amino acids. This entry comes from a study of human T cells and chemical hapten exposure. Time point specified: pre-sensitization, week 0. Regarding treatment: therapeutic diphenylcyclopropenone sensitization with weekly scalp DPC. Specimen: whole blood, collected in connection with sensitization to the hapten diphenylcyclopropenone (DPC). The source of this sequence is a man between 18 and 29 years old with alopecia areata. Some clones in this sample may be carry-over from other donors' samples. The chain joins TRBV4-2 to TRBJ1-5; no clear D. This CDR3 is CASSPPRAGGNQPQHF. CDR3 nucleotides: TGTGCCAGCAGCCCCCCCCGGGCAGGAGGCAATCAGCCCCAGCATTTT.